This entry features one T cell receptor (beta chain) sequence. The CDR3 runs to 17 residues. The V segment lost 3 bases and the J segment 4 bases; nucleotides outside the gene matches: 12. Germline V lookup: CDR1 MGHRA, CDR2 YSYEKL. This record comes from a study of blood T cell repertoires in COVID-19. Study-level background: Donors in the United States, Italy and Spain gave samples during acute or convalescent COVID-19. In each case, the material was cDNA or gDNA derived from T cells, B-cell-depleted T cells, or PBMCs.

Per the original methods: By means of reference gene primer amplification, nucleated cell counts were estimated. The assay was immunoSEQ multiplex PCR, and TCRdb's table has in-frame clones only and misses some. The V and J calls and clone size are taken from that table; D and trimming were inferred from the DNA. The profile shows tens of thousands of clones, about 84% of them singletons. This clonotype was obtained from an older woman with acute or convalescent COVID-19. Input material: peripheral blood. This chain joins TRBV4-1 and TRBJ2-1; 7 bases are shared with TRBD1. The DNA of the CDR3 is TGCGCCAGCAGCCACGCCCTTTCCGGGACAGCATACAATGAGCAGTTCTTC. Its protein product is CASSHALSGTAYNEQFF.